Each of the 27 T cell receptor beta chains below was sequenced from the same sample in a study of siplizumab effects on memory and regulatory T cells. Produced via immunoSEQ multiplex PCR; TCRdb's table is partial and in-frame only. There are some 120,000 clones in the sample; about 94% occur only once, and around 1.7% lies in the top ten. Sequenced sample: non-Treg CD4+ T cells sorted from blood. The receptor set was obtained from a human donor in good health.

This chain joins TRBV5-5 and TRBJ2-7; D might be TRBD2 (5 bases). The V end was cut by 7 bases, the J end by 2 bases, with 7 bases between. The CDR3 loop spans 11 amino acids. Germline V gene lookup returns CDR1 SGHKS and CDR2 YYEKEE (reference sequence). The DNA for the CDR3 is TGTGCCAGCGGACTGACCTACGAGCAGTACTTC. Translation: CASGLTYEQYF.

The chain is built from TRBV6-5 and TRBJ1-5, with 8 positions matching TRBD1. Losses at the gene ends were 6 bases for V and 5 bases for J; bases not matched to a gene: 9. The CDR3 is 15 residues long. In germline, CDR1 is MNHEY, CDR2 SVGAGI. The CDR3 loop reads CASRSGTGRDQPQHF. For the CDR3, the DNA is TGTGCCAGCAGGAGTGGGACAGGAAGGGATCAGCCCCAGCATTTT.

V and J are TRBV29-1 and TRBJ2-5; D unresolved. Trimming cost V 7 bases and J 5 bases, with 14 bases left between them. The V gene's germline CDR1 is SQVTM and CDR2 ANQGSEA. The CDR3 has 12 residues. The CDR3 reads CSAGSKGETQYF. The DNA of the CDR3 is TGCAGCGCCGGATCCAAAGGGGAGACCCAGTACTTC.

In nucleotides, the CDR3 is TGCGCCAGCAGCTGGGACGGCGTTAATCAGCCCCAGCATTTT. Amino acid sequence: CASSWDGVNQPQHF. This chain joins TRBV4-1 and TRBJ1-5; D is possibly TRBD1 (5 bases). Germline V gene lookup returns CDR1 MGHRA and CDR2 YSYEKL. V lost 5 bases and J 4 bases, leaving 12 bases between the germline ends. CDR3 length equals 14 residues.

The chain links TRBV6-5 to TRBJ1-1, with 8 nucleotides matching TRBD1. From germline, CDR1 is MNHEY and CDR2 SVGAGI. The CDR3 runs 15 residues. The ends lost 7 bases at V and 1 base at J; junction bases unmatched: 8. In nucleotides, the CDR3 is TGTGCCAGCATAGACAGGGGCGAGGGGAACACTGAAGCTTTCTTT. Protein product: CASIDRGEGNTEAFF.

The chain carries TRBV6-1 and TRBJ2-1; D not resolved. CDR3 length: 13 amino acids. Germline V gene sequence: CDR1 MNHNS, CDR2 SASEGT. The ends were cut back, 7 bases at V and 7 bases at J, with 14 bases in the middle. The CDR3 protein is CASTNQRWNEQFF. In nucleotides, the CDR3 is TGTGCCAGCACCAATCAGCGATGGAATGAGCAGTTCTTC.

The chain couples TRBV6-5 to TRBJ1-1; D may be TRBD1 (6 bases). Germline V gives CDR1 MNHEY, CDR2 SVGAGI. Trimming pared 2 bases from V and 0 bases from J, leaving 10 bases between. The CDR3 consists of 15 residues. CDR3 nucleotide sequence: TGTGCCAGCAGTTACGGGGGCGGTGTGAACACTGAAGCTTTCTTT. It yields the protein CASSYGGGVNTEAFF.

The chain combines TRBV5-1 with TRBJ1-3; the D is unclear. In germline, CDR1 is SGHRS, CDR2 YFSETQ. Trimming pared 2 bases from V and 4 bases from J, leaving 10 bases between. The CDR3 loop spans 14 amino acids. CDR3 coding DNA: TGCGCCAGCAGCTTAGATGGAGGGGGAAACACCATATATTTT. Translation gives CASSLDGGGNTIYF.

The J gene is TRBJ2-3, the V gene TRBV7-2; either TRBD1 or TRBD2 may supply D (6 bases each). The CDR3 extends over 13 amino acids. Trimming took off 2 bases at V and 9 bases at J, with 12 bases between the two ends. Germline values: CDR1 SGHTA, CDR2 FQGNSA. The CDR3 loop is CASSLMGGHTQYF. The CDR3, as DNA: TGTGCCAGCAGCTTAATGGGGGGACACACGCAGTATTTT.

V and J are TRBV7-2 and TRBJ2-2; the D is unclear. Per the germline V gene, CDR1 is SGHTA and CDR2 is FQGNSA. The CDR3 has 14 residues. V was shortened by 0 bases and J by 6 bases, with 8 bases between the two germline ends. The CDR3 region has the DNA TGTGCCAGCAGCTTAGCAGGGTTCGCCGGGGAGCTGTTTTTT. Protein product: CASSLAGFAGELFF.

In this sample, this clone turned up once. V gene TRBV4-1 combines with J gene TRBJ2-5, with TRBD1 matching 7 bases. V was clipped by 0 bases and J by 10 bases; unmatched bases: 14. Germline CDR1 MGHRA, CDR2 YSYEKL. CDR3 length equals 16 residues. CDR3: CASSQESKTGASDQYF. CDR3 nucleotides: TGCGCCAGCAGCCAAGAGTCAAAAACAGGGGCATCGGACCAGTACTTC.

The chain couples TRBV4-2 to TRBJ1-5, with TRBD1 matching 10 bases. Germline trimming cut 3 bases from V and 6 bases from J; bases unmatched to any gene: 5. The germline V gene has CDR1 LGHNA and CDR2 YNFKEQ. This CDR3 region has 15 residues. CDR3 DNA: TGTGCCAGCAGCCAGGGGGGACAGGGGCGTCAGCCCCAGCATTTT. Protein product: CASSQGGQGRQPQHF.

The rearrangement uses TRBV7-6 and TRBJ1-2, with TRBD1 matching over 8 bases. CDR1 is SGHVS, CDR2 FNYEAQ, per germline. There are 16 residues in the CDR3. With 5 bases clipped from V and 3 bases from J, the junction kept 11 bases outside the gene matches. CDR3 region: CASSAGGTGAYYGYTF. CDR3 DNA sequence: TGTGCCAGCAGCGCAGGGGGGACAGGTGCCTACTATGGCTACACCTTC. The full variable domain, with the rest looked up from reference TRBV7-6 and TRBJ1-2, is GAGVSQSPRYKVTKRGQDVALRCDPISGHVSLYWYRQALGQGPEFLTYFNYEAQQDKSGLPNDRFSAERPEGSISTLTIQRTEQRDSAMYRCASSAGGTGAYYGYTFGSGTRLTVV.

This clone was seen a single time. Other nucleotide sequences from this sample produce the same CDR3. The chain is built from TRBV5-6 and TRBJ2-5; TRBD2 might be the D (6 bases). The CDR3 covers 15 residues. V was pared by 5 bases and J by 2 bases, with 16 bases between. Germline assignment: CDR1 SGHDT and CDR2 YYEEEE. CDR3: CASREEGGAQETQYF. The CDR3 nucleotides are TGTGCCAGCAGGGAAGAGGGAGGCGCTCAAGAGACCCAGTACTTC.

V gene TRBV28 combines with J gene TRBJ1-4; D possibly corresponds to TRBD1 (6 bases). The length of the CDR3 is 15 residues. The germline CDR1 and CDR2 sequences are MDHEN and SYDVKM. Trimming removed 5 bases from V and 10 bases from J, with 20 bases in between. As DNA, the CDR3 is TGTGCCAGCAGTCGGGGGGCACATGATATAGGAAAACTGTTTTTT. Translating gives CASSRGAHDIGKLFF.

This chain's CDR3 is CASSLGTESSYEQYF. CDR3 in DNA: TGTGCCAGCAGTTTAGGGACAGAAAGCTCCTACGAGCAGTACTTC. The chain has TRBV27 and TRBJ2-7; 7 positions match TRBD1. The CDR3 extends over 15 amino acids. The germline CDR1 and CDR2 sequences are MNHEY and SMNVEV (reference sequence). Germline trimming cut 2 bases from V and 0 bases from J; bases unmatched to any gene: 4.

This clone was recorded only once. V gene TRBV6-5 combines with J gene TRBJ1-5; weak D call: TRBD1 (6 bases). In germline, CDR1 is MNHEY, CDR2 SVGAGI. V dropped 8 bases and J dropped 7 bases, with 12 bases sitting between them. The CDR3 consists of 12 residues. The CDR3 here is CASGGAGQPQHF. CDR3 nucleotide sequence: TGTGCCAGCGGGGGGGCAGGCCAGCCCCAGCATTTT.

The gene calls are TRBV11-3 and TRBJ2-2; 8 bases map to TRBD2. The CDR3 is made up of 13 amino acids. V lost 10 bases, J lost 5 bases, and 6 bases stayed unmatched. Germline V CDR1 and CDR2: SGHNT, YENEEA. The DNA of the CDR3 is TGTGCCACAAGCGGGAGAGTTACCGGGGAGCTGTTTTTT. It codes for CATSGRVTGELFF.

The rearrangement links TRBV18 to TRBJ2-3; 13 positions agree with TRBD2. V lost 3 bases, J lost 5 bases, and 5 bases stayed unmatched. CDR1 and CDR2 (germline): KGHSH, LQKENI. This CDR3 region has 16 residues. The CDR3 DNA follows: TGTGCCAGCTCACCCCGGACTAGCGGGAGTGGAGATACGCAGTATTTT. It specifies CASSPRTSGSGDTQYF.

The sample holds one count of this clone. The chain joins TRBV10-3 to TRBJ1-2; a possible D gene is TRBD1 (5 bases). Germline lookup yields CDR1 ENHRY and CDR2 SYGVKD. The CDR3 has 12 amino acids. The V and J ends lost 10 bases and 8 bases respectively, with 17 bases between them. CDR3 loop: CATTRGDSGYTF. CDR3 DNA sequence: TGTGCCACTACTCGGGGGGATTCGGGCTACACCTTC.

The V gene is TRBV5-1, the J gene TRBJ2-2, with D possibly TRBD1 on 6 matching bases. This CDR3 region has 14 residues. With 4 bases removed from V and 4 bases from J, the gap between germline ends came to 11 bases. Germline V CDR1 and CDR2: SGHRS, YFSETQ. CDR3: CASSPVDSTGELFF. The CDR3 bases are TGCGCCAGCAGCCCCGTGGACAGCACCGGGGAGCTGTTTTTT.

The chain links TRBV19 to TRBJ2-5; 8 bases are a match to TRBD2. The CDR3 runs 15 residues. With 5 bases clipped from V and 3 bases from J, the junction kept 8 bases outside the gene matches. The V gene's germline CDR1 is LNHDA and CDR2 SQIVND (reference sequence). The CDR3 sequence: CASSSQGAGEETQYF. The CDR3 nucleotides are TGTGCCAGTAGTTCACAGGGAGCGGGGGAAGAGACCCAGTACTTC.

The rearrangement joins TRBV7-6 to TRBJ2-5; D not certain. The V gene lost 5 bases and the J gene lost 1 base, with 2 bases spanning the gap. The germline V gene has CDR1 SGHVS and CDR2 FNYEAQ. The CDR3 is made up of 11 amino acids. CDR3 sequence: CASSAQETQYF. The CDR3 nucleotides read TGTGCCAGCAGCGCCCAAGAGACCCAGTACTTC. The complete variable domain, with remaining parts taken from reference TRBV7-6 and TRBJ2-5, reads GAGVSQSPRYKVTKRGQDVALRCDPISGHVSLYWYRQALGQGPEFLTYFNYEAQQDKSGLPNDRFSAERPEGSISTLTIQRTEQRDSAMYRCASSAQETQYFGPGTRLLVL.

The chain recombines TRBV10-3 with TRBJ2-3; TRBD2 is a possible D gene (6 bases). Trimming stripped 10 bases from V and 5 bases from J, with 16 bases between. The germline CDR1 and CDR2 sequences are ENHRY and SYGVKD. This CDR3 has 13 residues. The CDR3 reads CATSPGVRDTQYF. The CDR3 nucleotides read TGTGCCACCAGCCCGGGAGTAAGAGATACGCAGTATTTT.

The V and J genes are TRBV6-6 and TRBJ1-1; D is uncertain. The germline V gene encodes CDR1 MNHNY and CDR2 SVGAGI (reference sequence). This CDR3 has 14 amino acids. V shed 2 bases and J shed 5 bases, with 12 bases lying between them. CDR3 sequence: CASSYAQGLTEAFF. The CDR3 DNA follows: TGTGCCAGCAGTTACGCACAAGGGCTTACTGAAGCTTTCTTT.

The chain carries TRBV10-3 and TRBJ2-1; TRBD2 aligns across 11 bases. Germline trimming cut 7 bases from V and 6 bases from J; bases unmatched to any gene: 5. CDR1 is ENHRY and CDR2 is SYGVKD in the germline V gene. This CDR3 is 14 amino acids long. The CDR3: CAINAGLAANEQFF. CDR3 bases: TGTGCCATCAATGCGGGACTAGCGGCCAATGAGCAGTTCTTC.

This chain uses TRBV19 with TRBJ2-1; D gene uncertain. The CDR3 spans 12 residues. From germline, CDR1 is LNHDA and CDR2 SQIVND (reference sequence). Trimming removed 8 bases from V and 0 bases from J, with 5 bases in between. The CDR3 DNA reads TGTGCCAGTGATTCCTCCTACAATGAGCAGTTCTTC. It specifies CASDSSYNEQFF.